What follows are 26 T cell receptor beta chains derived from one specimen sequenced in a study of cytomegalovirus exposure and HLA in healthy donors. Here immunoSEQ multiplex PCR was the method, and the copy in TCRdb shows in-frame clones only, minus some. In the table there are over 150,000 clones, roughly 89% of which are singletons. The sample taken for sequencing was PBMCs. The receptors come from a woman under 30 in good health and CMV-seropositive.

The CDR3 sequence is CASSGTGGRTQYF. In DNA form, the CDR3 reads TGTGCCAGCAGTGGGACAGGAGGGAGGACGCAGTATTTT. The rearrangement links TRBV6-4 to TRBJ2-3; perhaps TRBD1 as D (7 bases). CDR1 is MRHNA and CDR2 is SNTAGT in the germline V gene. The CDR3 contains 13 residues. Trimming pared 4 bases from V and 9 bases from J, leaving 14 bases between.

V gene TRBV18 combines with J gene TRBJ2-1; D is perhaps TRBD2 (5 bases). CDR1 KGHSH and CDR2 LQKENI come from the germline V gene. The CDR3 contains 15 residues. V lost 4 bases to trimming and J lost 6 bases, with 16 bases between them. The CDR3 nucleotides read TGTGCCAGCTCACAGAACAGAGGGCCGTTCAATGAGCAGTTCTTC. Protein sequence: CASSQNRGPFNEQFF.

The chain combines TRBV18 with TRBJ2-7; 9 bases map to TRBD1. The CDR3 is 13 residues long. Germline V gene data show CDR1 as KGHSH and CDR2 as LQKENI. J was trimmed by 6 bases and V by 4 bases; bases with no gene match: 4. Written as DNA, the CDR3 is TGTGCCAGCTCACGGGACAGGGAAAGCGAGCAGTACTTC. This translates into CASSRDRESEQYF.

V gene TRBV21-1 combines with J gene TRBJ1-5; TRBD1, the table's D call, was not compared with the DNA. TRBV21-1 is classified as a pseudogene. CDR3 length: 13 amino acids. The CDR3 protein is CASSKGQHQPQHF. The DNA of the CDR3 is TGTGCCAGCAGCAAAGGACAGCATCAGCCCCAGCATTTT.

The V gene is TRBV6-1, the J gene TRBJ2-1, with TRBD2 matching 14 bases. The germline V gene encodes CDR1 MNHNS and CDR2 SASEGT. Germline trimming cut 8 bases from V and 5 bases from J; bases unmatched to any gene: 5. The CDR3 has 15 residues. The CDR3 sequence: CASGLAGGLDNEQFF. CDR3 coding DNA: TGTGCCAGCGGACTAGCGGGAGGTCTAGACAATGAGCAGTTCTTC.

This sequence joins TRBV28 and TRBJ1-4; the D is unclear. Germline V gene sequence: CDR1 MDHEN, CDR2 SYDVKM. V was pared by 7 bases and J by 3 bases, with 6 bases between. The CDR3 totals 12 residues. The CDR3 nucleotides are TGTGCCAGCAAAGAGGCTAATGAAAAACTGTTTTTT. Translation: CASKEANEKLFF.

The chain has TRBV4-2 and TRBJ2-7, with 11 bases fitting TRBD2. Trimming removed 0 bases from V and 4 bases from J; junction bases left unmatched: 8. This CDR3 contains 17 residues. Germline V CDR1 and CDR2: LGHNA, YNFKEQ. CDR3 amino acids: CASSQDAGLAGGYEQYF. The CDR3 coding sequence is TGTGCCAGCAGCCAAGATGCGGGTCTAGCGGGAGGTTACGAGCAGTACTTC.

CDR3 nucleotides: TGTGCCAGCAGCTTAGGCCCCTCAGAGGACCAAGAGACCCAGTACTTC. This translates into CASSLGPSEDQETQYF. The chain combines TRBV11-1 with TRBJ2-5; D call uncertain. The germline V gene has CDR1 SGHAT and CDR2 FQDESV (reference sequence). This CDR3 is built from 16 residues. Deletions cut 1 base from V and 0 bases from J, with 12 bases between. Based on the CDR3 plus reference TRBV11-1 and TRBJ2-5, the full variable domain is EAEVAQSPRYKITEKSQAVAFWCDPISGHATLYWYRQILGQGPELLVQFQDESVVDDSQLPKDRFSAERLKGVDSTLKIQPAELGDSAMYLCASSLGPSEDQETQYFGPGTRLLVL.

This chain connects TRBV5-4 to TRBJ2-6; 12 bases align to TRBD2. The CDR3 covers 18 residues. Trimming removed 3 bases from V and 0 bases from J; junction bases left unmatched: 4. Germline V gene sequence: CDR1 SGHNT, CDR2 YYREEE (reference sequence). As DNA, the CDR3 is TGTGCCAGCAGCTGGGGACTAGCGGGTGCCTCTGGGGCCAACGTCCTGACTTTC. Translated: CASSWGLAGASGANVLTF. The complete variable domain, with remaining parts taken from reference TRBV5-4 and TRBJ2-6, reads ETGVTQSPTHLIKTRGQQVTLRCSSQSGHNTVSWYQQALGQGPQFIFQYYREEENGRGNFPPRFSGLQFPNYSSELNVNALELDDSALYLCASSWGLAGASGANVLTFGAGSRLTVL.

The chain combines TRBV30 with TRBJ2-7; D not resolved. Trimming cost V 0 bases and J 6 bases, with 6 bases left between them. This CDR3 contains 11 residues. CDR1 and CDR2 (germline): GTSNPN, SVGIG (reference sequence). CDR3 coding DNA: TGTGCCTGGAGTGTAACTACCGAGCAGTACTTC. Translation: CAWSVTTEQYF.

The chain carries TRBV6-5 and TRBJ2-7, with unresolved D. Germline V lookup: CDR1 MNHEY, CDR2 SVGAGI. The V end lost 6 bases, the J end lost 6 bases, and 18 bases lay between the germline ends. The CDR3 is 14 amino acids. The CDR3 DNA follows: TGTGCCAGCAGCTTTAACCTAGGAGCTGGCGAGCAGTACTTC. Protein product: CASSFNLGAGEQYF.

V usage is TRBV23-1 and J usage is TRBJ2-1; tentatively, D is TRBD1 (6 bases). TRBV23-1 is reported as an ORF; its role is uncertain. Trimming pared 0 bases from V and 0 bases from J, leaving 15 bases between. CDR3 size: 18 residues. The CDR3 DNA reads TGCGCCAGCAGTCAATCTCGGGACACTCTTGACTCCTACAATGAGCAGTTCTTC. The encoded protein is CASSQSRDTLDSYNEQFF.

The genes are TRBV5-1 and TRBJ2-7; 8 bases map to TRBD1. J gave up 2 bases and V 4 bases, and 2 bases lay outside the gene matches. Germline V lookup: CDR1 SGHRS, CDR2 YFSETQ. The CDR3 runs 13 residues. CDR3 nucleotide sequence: TGCGCCAGCAGCCGGGACAGGACCTACGAGCAGTACTTC. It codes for CASSRDRTYEQYF. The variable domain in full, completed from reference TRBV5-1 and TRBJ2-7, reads KAGVTQTPRYLIKTRGQQVTLSCSPISGHRSVSWYQQTPGQGLQFLFEYFSETQRNKGNFPGRFSGRQFSNSRSEMNVSTLELGDSALYLCASSRDRTYEQYFGPGTRLTVT.

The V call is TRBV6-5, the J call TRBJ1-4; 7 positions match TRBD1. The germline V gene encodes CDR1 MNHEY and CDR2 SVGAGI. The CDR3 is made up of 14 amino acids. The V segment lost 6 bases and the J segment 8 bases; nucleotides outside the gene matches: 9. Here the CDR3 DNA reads TGTGCCAGCAGGCAAACAGGGGTTGGAGAAAAACTGTTTTTT. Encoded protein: CASRQTGVGEKLFF.

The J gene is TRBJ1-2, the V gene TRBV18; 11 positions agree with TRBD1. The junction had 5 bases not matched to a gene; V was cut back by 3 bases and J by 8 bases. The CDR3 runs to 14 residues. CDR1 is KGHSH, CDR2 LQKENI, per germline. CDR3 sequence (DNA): TGTGCCAGCTCACCCGGACAGGGGGCAGGAGGCTACACCTTC. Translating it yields CASSPGQGAGGYTF.

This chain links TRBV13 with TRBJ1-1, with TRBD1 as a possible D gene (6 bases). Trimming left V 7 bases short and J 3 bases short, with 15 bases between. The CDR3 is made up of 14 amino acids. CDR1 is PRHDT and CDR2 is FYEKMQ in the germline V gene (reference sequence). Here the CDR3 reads CASTPAGGDTEAFF. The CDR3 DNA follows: TGTGCCAGCACTCCTGCGGGGGGCGACACTGAAGCTTTCTTT.

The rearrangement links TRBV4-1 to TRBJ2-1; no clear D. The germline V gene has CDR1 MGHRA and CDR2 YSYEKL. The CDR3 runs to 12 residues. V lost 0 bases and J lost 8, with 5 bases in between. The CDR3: CASSQDPDEQFF. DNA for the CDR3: TGCGCCAGCAGCCAAGATCCAGATGAGCAGTTCTTC.

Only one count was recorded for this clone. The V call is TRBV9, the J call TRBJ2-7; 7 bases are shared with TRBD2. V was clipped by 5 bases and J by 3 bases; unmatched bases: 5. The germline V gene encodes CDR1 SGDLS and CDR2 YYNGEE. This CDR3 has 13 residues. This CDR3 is CASSEGGDYEQYF. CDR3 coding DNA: TGTGCCAGCAGTGAGGGAGGGGACTACGAGCAGTACTTC.

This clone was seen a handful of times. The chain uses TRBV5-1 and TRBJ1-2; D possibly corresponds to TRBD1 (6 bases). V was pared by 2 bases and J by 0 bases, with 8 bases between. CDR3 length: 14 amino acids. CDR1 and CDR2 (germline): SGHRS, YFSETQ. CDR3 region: CASSFRTANYGYTF. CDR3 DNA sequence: TGCGCCAGCAGCTTCAGGACAGCTAACTATGGCTACACCTTC. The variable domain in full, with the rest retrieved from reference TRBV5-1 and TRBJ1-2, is KAGVTQTPRYLIKTRGQQVTLSCSPISGHRSVSWYQQTPGQGLQFLFEYFSETQRNKGNFPGRFSGRQFSNSRSEMNVSTLELGDSALYLCASSFRTANYGYTFGSGTRLTVV.

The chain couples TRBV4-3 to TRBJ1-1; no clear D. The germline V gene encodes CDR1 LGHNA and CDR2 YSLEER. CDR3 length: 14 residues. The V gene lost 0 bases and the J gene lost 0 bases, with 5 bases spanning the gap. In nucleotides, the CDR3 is TGCGCCAGCAGCCAAGATCTCGTGAACACTGAAGCTTTCTTT. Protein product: CASSQDLVNTEAFF.

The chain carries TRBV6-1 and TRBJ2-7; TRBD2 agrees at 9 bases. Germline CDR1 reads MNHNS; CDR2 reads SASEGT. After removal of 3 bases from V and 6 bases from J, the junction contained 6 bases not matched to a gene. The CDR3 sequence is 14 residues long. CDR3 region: CASSETSGWSEQYF. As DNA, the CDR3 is TGTGCCAGCAGTGAGACTAGCGGATGGAGCGAGCAGTACTTC.

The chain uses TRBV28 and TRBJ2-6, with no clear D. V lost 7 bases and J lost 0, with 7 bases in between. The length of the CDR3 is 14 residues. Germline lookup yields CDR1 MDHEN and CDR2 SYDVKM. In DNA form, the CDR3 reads TGTGCCAGCAATTCCAACTCTGGGGCCAACGTCCTGACTTTC. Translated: CASNSNSGANVLTF.

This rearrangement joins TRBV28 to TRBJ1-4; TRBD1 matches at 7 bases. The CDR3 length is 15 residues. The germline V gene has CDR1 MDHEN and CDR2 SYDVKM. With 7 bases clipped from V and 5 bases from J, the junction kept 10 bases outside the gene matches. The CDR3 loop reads CASTPGGQANEKLFF. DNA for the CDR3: TGTGCCAGCACCCCGGGCGGACAGGCGAATGAAAAACTGTTTTTT.

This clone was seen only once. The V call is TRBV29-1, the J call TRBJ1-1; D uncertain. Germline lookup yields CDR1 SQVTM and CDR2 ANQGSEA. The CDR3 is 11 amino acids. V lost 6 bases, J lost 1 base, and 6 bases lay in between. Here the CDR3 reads CSVLGNTEAFF. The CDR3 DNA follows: TGCAGCGTGCTAGGGAACACTGAAGCTTTCTTT.

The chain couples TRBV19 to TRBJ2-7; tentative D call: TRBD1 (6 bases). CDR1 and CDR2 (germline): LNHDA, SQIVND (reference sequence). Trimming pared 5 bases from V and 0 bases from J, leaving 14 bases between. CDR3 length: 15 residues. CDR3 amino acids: CASSASGTHSYEQYF. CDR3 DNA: TGTGCCAGTAGTGCCTCCGGGACACACTCCTACGAGCAGTACTTC.

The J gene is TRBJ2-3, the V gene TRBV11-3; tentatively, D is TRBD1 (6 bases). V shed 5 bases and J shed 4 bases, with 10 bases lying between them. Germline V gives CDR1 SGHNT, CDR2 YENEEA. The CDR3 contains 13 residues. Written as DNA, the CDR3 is TGTGCCAGCAGCCCCGGGACATCAGATACGCAGTATTTT. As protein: CASSPGTSDTQYF.